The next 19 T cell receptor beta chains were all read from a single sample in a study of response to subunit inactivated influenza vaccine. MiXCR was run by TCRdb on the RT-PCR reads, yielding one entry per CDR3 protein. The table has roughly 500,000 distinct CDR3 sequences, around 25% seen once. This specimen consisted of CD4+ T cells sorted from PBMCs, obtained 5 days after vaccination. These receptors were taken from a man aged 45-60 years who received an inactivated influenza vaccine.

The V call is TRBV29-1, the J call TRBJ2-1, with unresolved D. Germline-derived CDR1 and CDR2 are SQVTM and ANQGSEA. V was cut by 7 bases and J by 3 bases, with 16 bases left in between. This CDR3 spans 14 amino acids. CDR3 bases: TGCAGCGGGACCTCAGTGGGGATCTACAATGAGCAGTTCTTC. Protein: CSGTSVGIYNEQFF.

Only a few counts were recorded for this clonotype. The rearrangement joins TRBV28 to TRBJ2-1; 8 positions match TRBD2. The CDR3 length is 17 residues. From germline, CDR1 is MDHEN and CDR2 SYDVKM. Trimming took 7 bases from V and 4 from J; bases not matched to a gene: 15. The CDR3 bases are TGTGCCAGCACCTCACCCCGGGGGGGGACGGGTTACAATGAGCAGTTCTTC. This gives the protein CASTSPRGGTGYNEQFF.

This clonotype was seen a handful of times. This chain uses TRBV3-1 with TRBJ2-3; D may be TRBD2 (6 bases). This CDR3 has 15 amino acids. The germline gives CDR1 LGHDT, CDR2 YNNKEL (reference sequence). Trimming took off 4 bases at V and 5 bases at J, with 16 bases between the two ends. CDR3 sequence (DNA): TGTGCCAGCAGCCCGGGACTTTCCCACGGAGATACGCAGTATTTT. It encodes CASSPGLSHGDTQYF.

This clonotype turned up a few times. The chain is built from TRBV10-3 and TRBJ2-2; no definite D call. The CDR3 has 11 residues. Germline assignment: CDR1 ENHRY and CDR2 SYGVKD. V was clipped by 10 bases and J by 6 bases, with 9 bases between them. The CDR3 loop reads CASGQSGELFF. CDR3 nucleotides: TGTGCCAGCGGCCAGTCCGGGGAGCTGTTTTTT.

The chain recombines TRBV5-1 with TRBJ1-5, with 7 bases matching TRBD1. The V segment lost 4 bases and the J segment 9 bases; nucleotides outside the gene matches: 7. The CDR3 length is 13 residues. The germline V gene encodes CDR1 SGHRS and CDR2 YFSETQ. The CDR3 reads CASSIQGVRPQHF. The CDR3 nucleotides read TGCGCCAGCAGCATCCAGGGGGTAAGGCCCCAGCATTTT.

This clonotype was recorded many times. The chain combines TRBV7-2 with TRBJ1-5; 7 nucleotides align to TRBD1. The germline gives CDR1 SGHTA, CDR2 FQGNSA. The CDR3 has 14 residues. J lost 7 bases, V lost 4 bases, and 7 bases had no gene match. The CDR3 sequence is CASSSAGGSQPQHF. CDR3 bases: TGTGCCAGCAGCTCTGCAGGGGGAAGCCAGCCCCAGCATTTT.

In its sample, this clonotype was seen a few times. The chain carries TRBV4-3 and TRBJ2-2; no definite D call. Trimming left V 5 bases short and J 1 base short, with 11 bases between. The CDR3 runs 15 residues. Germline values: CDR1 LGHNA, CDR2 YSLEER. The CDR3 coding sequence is TGCGCCAGCAGCTGGGCGGCCTTGAACACCGGGGAGCTGTTTTTT. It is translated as CASSWAALNTGELFF.

The CDR3 sequence: CASSRAGETEAFF. The CDR3, as DNA: TGTGCCAGCAGCCGGGCAGGGGAGACTGAAGCTTTCTTT. J is TRBJ1-1 and V is TRBV3-1, with a tentative D call TRBD1 (6 bases). Germline CDR1 and CDR2: LGHDT and YNNKEL (reference sequence). V was pared by 4 bases and J by 5 bases, with 11 bases between. The CDR3 has 13 residues.

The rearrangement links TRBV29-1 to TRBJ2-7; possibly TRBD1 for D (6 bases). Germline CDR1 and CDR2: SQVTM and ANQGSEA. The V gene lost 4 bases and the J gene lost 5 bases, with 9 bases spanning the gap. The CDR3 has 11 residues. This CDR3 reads CSVAGVDEQYF. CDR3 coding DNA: TGCAGCGTTGCAGGGGTGGACGAGCAGTACTTC.

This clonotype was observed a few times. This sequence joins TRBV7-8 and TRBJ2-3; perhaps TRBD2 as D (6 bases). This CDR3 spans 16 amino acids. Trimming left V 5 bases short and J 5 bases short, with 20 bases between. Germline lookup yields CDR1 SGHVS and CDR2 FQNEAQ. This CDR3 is CASSDTAAGRGDTQYF. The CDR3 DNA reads TGTGCCAGCAGCGACACTGCAGCGGGTAGGGGAGATACGCAGTATTTT.

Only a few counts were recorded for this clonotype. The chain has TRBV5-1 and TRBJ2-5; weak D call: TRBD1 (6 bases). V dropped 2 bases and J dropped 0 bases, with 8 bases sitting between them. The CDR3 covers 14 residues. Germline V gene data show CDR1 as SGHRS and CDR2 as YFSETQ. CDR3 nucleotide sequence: TGCGCCAGCAGCTTAGGGGACAACCAAGAGACCCAGTACTTC. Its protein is CASSLGDNQETQYF.

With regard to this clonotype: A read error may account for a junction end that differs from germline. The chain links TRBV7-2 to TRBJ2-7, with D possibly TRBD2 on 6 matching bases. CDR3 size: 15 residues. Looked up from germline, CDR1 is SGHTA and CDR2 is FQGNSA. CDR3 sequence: CASSLGGVAGYEQYF. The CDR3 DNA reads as TGCGCCAGCAGCTTAGGCGGGGTAGCAGGGTACGAGCAGTACTTC.

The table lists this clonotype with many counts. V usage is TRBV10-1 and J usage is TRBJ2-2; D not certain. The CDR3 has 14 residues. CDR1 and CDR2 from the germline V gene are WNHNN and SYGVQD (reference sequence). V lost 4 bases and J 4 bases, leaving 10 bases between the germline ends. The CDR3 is CASSGGSGTGELFF. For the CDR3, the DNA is TGCGCCAGCAGTGGTGGGTCAGGCACCGGGGAGCTGTTTTTT.

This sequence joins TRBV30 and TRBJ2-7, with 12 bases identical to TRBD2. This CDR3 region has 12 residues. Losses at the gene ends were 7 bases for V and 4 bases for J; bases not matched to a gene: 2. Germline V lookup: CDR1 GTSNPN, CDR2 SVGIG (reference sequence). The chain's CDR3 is CASTSGRYEQYF. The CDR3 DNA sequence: TGTGCCTCCACTAGCGGGAGGTACGAGCAGTACTTC.

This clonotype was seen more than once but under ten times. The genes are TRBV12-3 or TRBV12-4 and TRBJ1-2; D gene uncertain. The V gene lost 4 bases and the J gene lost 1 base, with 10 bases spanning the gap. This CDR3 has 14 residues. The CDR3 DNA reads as TGTGCCAGCAGTTATAACAGCCTTAACTATGGCTACACCTTC. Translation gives CASSYNSLNYGYTF.

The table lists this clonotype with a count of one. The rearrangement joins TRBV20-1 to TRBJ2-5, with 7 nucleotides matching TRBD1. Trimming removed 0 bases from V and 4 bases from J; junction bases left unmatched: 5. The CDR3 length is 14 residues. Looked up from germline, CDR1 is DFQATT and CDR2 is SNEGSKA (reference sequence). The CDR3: CSARDRGGAETQYF. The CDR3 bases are TGCAGTGCTAGAGATAGAGGGGGCGCAGAGACCCAGTACTTC.

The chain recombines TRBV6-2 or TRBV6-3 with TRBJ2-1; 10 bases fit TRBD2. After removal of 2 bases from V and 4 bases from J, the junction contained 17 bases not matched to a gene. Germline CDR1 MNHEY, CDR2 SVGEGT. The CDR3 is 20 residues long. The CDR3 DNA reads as TGTGCCAGCAGTTACCCCCCCGGGTTTCTAGCGGGAGCGGGTTACAATGAGCAGTTCTTC. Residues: CASSYPPGFLAGAGYNEQFF.

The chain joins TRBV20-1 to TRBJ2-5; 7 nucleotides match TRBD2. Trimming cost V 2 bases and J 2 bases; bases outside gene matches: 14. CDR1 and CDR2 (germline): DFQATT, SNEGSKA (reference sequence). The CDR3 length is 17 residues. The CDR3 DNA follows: TGCAGTGCTAGAAGCCTGGGGGGGGACGTTATTCAAGAGACCCAGTACTTC. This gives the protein CSARSLGGDVIQETQYF.

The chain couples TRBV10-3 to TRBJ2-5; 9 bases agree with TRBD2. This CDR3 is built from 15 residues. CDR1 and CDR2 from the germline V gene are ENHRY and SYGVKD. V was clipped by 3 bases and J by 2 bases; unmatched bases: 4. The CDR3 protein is CAISDPLAGQETQYF. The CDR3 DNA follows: TGTGCCATCAGTGATCCTCTAGCGGGACAAGAGACCCAGTACTTC.